The next 14 T cell receptor beta chains were all read from a single sample in a study of blood T cell repertoires in COVID-19. Clones were read by immunoSEQ multiplex PCR, and TCRdb kept only the in-frame ones, dropping some. The sample contains roughly 190,000 clones, less than 85% of which appear only once. Material: PBMCs or T cells enriched from blood (not recorded which). Receptors originate from a woman aged 55-70 years with acute COVID-19.

The V call is TRBV18, the J call TRBJ1-3; unclear D gene. Trimming removed 3 bases at V and 2 bases at J, with 14 bases between. This CDR3 has 16 amino acids. Germline V gene data show CDR1 as KGHSH and CDR2 as LQKENI. CDR3 bases: TGTGCCAGCTCACCCGAATACGGGTGGGCTGGAAACACCATATATTTT. It translates to CASSPEYGWAGNTIYF.

This clone occurred once. This CDR3 reads CASSPAGTGLETQYF. The CDR3 nucleotides read TGTGCCAGCTCACCCGCGGGGACAGGGTTAGAGACCCAGTACTTC. The chain is built from TRBV18 and TRBJ2-5; 9 bases map to TRBD1. This CDR3 contains 15 residues. With 3 bases clipped from V and 4 bases from J, the junction kept 6 bases outside the gene matches. Germline V lookup: CDR1 KGHSH, CDR2 LQKENI. The variable domain in full, completed from reference TRBV18 and TRBJ2-5, reads NAGVMQNPRHLVRRRGQEARLRCSPMKGHSHVYWYRQLPEEGLKFMVYLQKENIIDESGMPKERFSAEFPKEGPSILRIQQVVRGDSAAYFCASSPAGTGLETQYFGPGTRLLVL.

J is TRBJ2-5 and V is TRBV4-3; possibly TRBD1 for D (5 bases). Germline V lookup: CDR1 LGHNA, CDR2 YSLEER. The V gene lost 4 bases and the J gene lost 4 bases, with 22 bases spanning the gap. CDR3 length equals 17 residues. CDR3 DNA sequence: TGCGCCAGCAGCCCCCAATGGGGCAGTAATTTTCCAGAGACCCAGTACTTC. It codes for CASSPQWGSNFPETQYF.

The rearrangement uses TRBV7-2 and TRBJ2-1; 8 bases are a match to TRBD2. V gave up 5 bases and J gave up 7 bases; unmatched junction bases: 10. The CDR3 runs 15 residues. The germline gives CDR1 SGHTA, CDR2 FQGNSA. The CDR3 DNA reads TGTGCCAGCAGCGGCCCCGGGGGGGCCGGGAATGAGCAGTTCTTC. Its protein is CASSGPGGAGNEQFF. The variable domain in full, completed from reference TRBV7-2 and TRBJ2-1, reads GAGVSQSPSNKVTEKGKDVELRCDPISGHTALYWYRQSLGQGLEFLIYFQGNSAPDKSGLPSDRFSAERTGGSVSTLTIQRTQQEDSAVYLCASSGPGGAGNEQFFGPGTRLTVL.

This clone was recorded a few times. The J gene is TRBJ2-1, the V gene TRBV5-1; 10 bases align to TRBD2. Germline CDR1 and CDR2: SGHRS and YFSETQ. The CDR3 is made up of 18 amino acids. Unmatched junction bases numbered 9, after V lost 0 bases and J lost 3 bases. CDR3 region: CASSLGSPGLADYNEQFF. The CDR3 region has the DNA TGCGCCAGCAGCTTGGGCTCACCCGGACTAGCGGACTACAATGAGCAGTTCTTC.

This clone was found a few times. The CDR3 coding sequence is TGTGCTAGTGGTCCACAGGGGTTTAATGAAAAACTGTTTTTT. It encodes CASGPQGFNEKLFF. The chain recombines TRBV12-5 with TRBJ1-4, with 7 nucleotides matching TRBD1. Germline V gene sequence: CDR1 LGHNT, CDR2 FRNRAP. The CDR3 totals 14 residues. V trimming: 5 bases; J trimming: 4 bases; junction bases outside the gene matches: 4.

V gene TRBV29-1 combines with J gene TRBJ1-4; D is undetermined. The V end lost 4 bases, the J end lost 8 bases, and 8 bases lay between the germline ends. The CDR3 is 11 amino acids. Germline V gene sequence: CDR1 SQVTM, CDR2 ANQGSEA. The CDR3 DNA reads as TGCAGCGTTGGAGGGATCGAAAAACTGTTTTTT. It encodes CSVGGIEKLFF.

The chain uses TRBV10-2 and TRBJ2-7; TRBD2 matches 7 bases. The germline V gene encodes CDR1 WSHSY and CDR2 SAAADI. This CDR3 contains 13 residues. J was trimmed by 6 bases and V by 3 bases; bases with no gene match: 5. The CDR3 sequence: CASSEVGRGEQYV. The CDR3 DNA follows: TGCGCCAGCAGTGAAGTGGGGAGGGGCGAGCAGTACGTC.

The chain is built from TRBV27 and TRBJ1-4, with a possible D match to TRBD1 (5 bases). V was cut by 2 bases and J by 3 bases, with 13 bases left in between. The germline gives CDR1 MNHEY, CDR2 SMNVEV (reference sequence). The CDR3 has 16 amino acids. The CDR3 bases are TGTGCCAGCAGTTTAGCAGCAGCAGGGTCTAATGAAAAACTGTTTTTT. It encodes CASSLAAAGSNEKLFF.

The chain recombines TRBV27 with TRBJ1-2; 7 bases are a match to TRBD1. The CDR3 runs to 14 residues. Trimming at V came to 6 bases and at J to 1 base, leaving 5 bases not matched to a gene. Germline values: CDR1 MNHEY, CDR2 SMNVEV (reference sequence). The DNA for the CDR3 is TGTGCCAGCAGGAAGAGGGGGCATAACTATGGCTACACCTTC. Translated, it gives CASRKRGHNYGYTF.

The chain links TRBV5-1 to TRBJ2-1; 12 bases align to TRBD1. This CDR3 is 16 amino acids long. The V gene's germline CDR1 is SGHRS and CDR2 YFSETQ. V lost 5 bases, J lost 9 bases, and 12 bases stayed unmatched. The CDR3: CASSLSPGTGGGEQFF. Written as DNA, the CDR3 is TGCGCCAGCAGTCTCAGTCCCGGGACAGGGGGCGGTGAGCAGTTCTTC.

This clone came up once. Written as DNA, the CDR3 is TGCGCCAGCAGTGAGTCGCCCAGGCAAGAGACCCAGTACTTC. Its protein is CASSESPRQETQYF. The genes are TRBV10-1 and TRBJ2-5; unclear D gene. The CDR3 has 14 residues. Germline CDR1 reads WNHNN; CDR2 reads SYGVQD (reference sequence). V lost 0 bases and J lost 2, with 7 bases in between.

The chain links TRBV7-9 to TRBJ1-2; D might be TRBD1 (5 bases). The CDR3 runs to 17 residues. Trimming shortened V by 5 bases and J by 1 base, and 20 bases separated the two germline ends. Germline V gene data show CDR1 as SEHNR and CDR2 as FQNEAQ (reference sequence). The CDR3: CASSPGPRGRSNYGYTF. The CDR3 DNA reads TGTGCCAGCAGCCCGGGCCCCCGGGGGAGGAGTAACTATGGCTACACCTTC.

The chain uses TRBV24-1 and TRBJ2-5, with a weak D call TRBD1 (6 bases). Germline loops: CDR1 KGHDR, CDR2 SFDVKD. V lost 3 bases to trimming and J lost 1 base, with 11 bases between them. The length of the CDR3 is 15 residues. The CDR3 spells CATSDHQDSQETQYF. The CDR3, as DNA: TGTGCCACCAGTGATCACCAGGACAGCCAAGAGACCCAGTACTTC.